This record covers a single T cell receptor (beta chain). The sample carries other DNA sequences with the same CDR3. Measured with immunoSEQ multiplex PCR; TCRdb has only the in-frame clones, and not every one. Here the sample spans about 440,000 clones, around nine tenths being singletons. The data stem from a study of blood T cell repertoires in COVID-19. The V end was cut by 4 bases, the J end by 1 base, with 8 bases between. The CDR3 spans 14 residues. Germline V gene data show CDR1 as KGHDR and CDR2 as SFDVKD. Sequencing used peripheral blood. This chain joins TRBV24-1 and TRBJ2-3; D is perhaps TRBD1 (5 bases). The TCR was taken from a woman between 25 and 40 years old with acute or convalescent COVID-19. The CDR3 coding sequence is TGTGCCACCAGTGACAGCAGGGGCACAGATACGCAGTATTTT. Translating gives CATSDSRGTDTQYF.